The 16 T cell receptor beta chains presented below share a single source sample, sequenced in a study of blood T cells in healthy people across ages. A J-beta primer mix and a sample-barcoded 5' primer were used in a second PCR of about 7 to 12 cycles. A single record per CDR3 protein comes from TCRdb applying MiXCR to the 5' RACE reads. The sample holds about 600,000 distinct CDR3 sequences, around half seen once. Specimen: blood. Receptor source: a man older than 75 in good health.

This sequence joins TRBV4-2 and TRBJ2-1; 7 positions agree with TRBD2. Germline V CDR1 and CDR2: LGHNA, YNFKEQ. J lost 2 bases, V lost 1 base, and 5 bases had no gene match. This CDR3 region has 16 residues. The CDR3 bases are TGTGCCAGCAGCCAAGTCGCGGGACTAACCTACAATGAGCAGTTCTTC. It specifies CASSQVAGLTYNEQFF.

The chain recombines TRBV2 with TRBJ1-2; weak D call: TRBD1 (5 bases). V gave up 6 bases and J gave up 5 bases, with 16 bases separating them. Germline CDR1 reads SNHLY; CDR2 reads FYNNEI. This CDR3 has 14 amino acids. The CDR3 reads CASRLDGAVYGYTF. Here the CDR3 DNA reads TGTGCCAGCAGGTTGGACGGGGCGGTTTATGGCTACACCTTC.

With respect to this clonotype: Being one base from a much bigger clone, this may be a read error. The chain joins TRBV6-5 to TRBJ1-2; TRBD1 matches at 7 bases. CDR1 and CDR2 from the germline V gene are MNHEY and SVGAGI. The length of the CDR3 is 13 residues. V dropped 3 bases and J dropped 13; count of bases not matched to a gene: 11. The CDR3 loop reads CASSYGRGGFSTF. The DNA for the CDR3 is TGTGCCAGCAGTTATGGCAGGGGGGGATTTAGCACCTTC.

The gene calls are TRBV28 and TRBJ1-5; D is undetermined. This CDR3 has 16 amino acids. Germline V gene data show CDR1 as MDHEN and CDR2 as SYDVKM. V dropped 6 bases and J dropped 4 bases, with 19 bases sitting between them. The chain's CDR3 is CASSKPRGLSNQPQHF. The CDR3 DNA reads as TGTGCCAGCAGCAAACCCCGGGGTCTATCAAATCAGCCCCAGCATTTT.

The table lists this clonotype with a few counts. The chain recombines TRBV3-1 with TRBJ2-3, with TRBD2 identical over 7 bases. Germline values: CDR1 LGHDT, CDR2 YNNKEL (reference sequence). The CDR3 is 15 amino acids. With 2 bases clipped from V and 8 bases from J, the junction kept 10 bases outside the gene matches. DNA of the CDR3: TGTGCCAGCAGCCAATTCCCCGAGCGGGATTCTACGCAGTATTTT. It is translated as CASSQFPERDSTQYF.

The chain has TRBV9 and TRBJ1-4; 7 bases align to TRBD1. From germline, CDR1 is SGDLS and CDR2 YYNGEE. J lost 6 bases, V lost 6 bases, and 8 bases had no gene match. The length of the CDR3 is 14 residues. CDR3 in DNA: TGTGCCAGCACCAAAGGGGGCACGGATGAAAAACTGTTTTTT. Translation: CASTKGGTDEKLFF. The full variable domain, completed using reference TRBV9 and TRBJ1-4, is DSGVTQTPKHLITATGQRVTLRCSPRSGDLSVYWYQQSLDQGLQFLIQYYNGEERAKGNILERFSAQQFPDLHSELNLSSLELGDSALYFCASTKGGTDEKLFFGSGTQLSVL.

This sequence joins TRBV6-1 and TRBJ1-4; no clear D gene. This CDR3 has 17 residues. Germline CDR1 MNHNS, CDR2 SASEGT. V shed 3 bases and J shed 7 bases, with 21 bases lying between them. The CDR3 sequence is CASSDISRAPGGEKLFF. The CDR3 DNA sequence: TGTGCCAGCAGTGATATCAGCCGGGCCCCAGGAGGTGAAAAACTGTTTTTT.

The CDR3 DNA reads TGTGCCAGCAGTCTCGGATCCATACATGATGAGCAGTTCTTC. It translates to CASSLGSIHDEQFF. V usage is TRBV28 and J usage is TRBJ2-1; no clear D. This CDR3 has 14 amino acids. The V gene lost 5 bases and the J gene lost 8 bases, with 16 bases spanning the gap. Germline-derived CDR1 and CDR2 are MDHEN and SYDVKM.

This chain links TRBV2 with TRBJ2-7; TRBD1 might be the D (6 bases). Germline values: CDR1 SNHLY, CDR2 FYNNEI. The CDR3 runs to 15 residues. V lost 7 bases, J lost 10 bases, and 26 bases lay in between. This CDR3 is CASTESGEQGRYQYF. DNA of the CDR3: TGTGCCAGCACCGAGTCAGGCGAACAGGGTCGGTACCAGTACTTC.

This rearrangement joins TRBV6-1 to TRBJ2-7, with 10 bases identical to TRBD1. The germline V gene encodes CDR1 MNHNS and CDR2 SASEGT. The CDR3 extends over 14 amino acids. After removal of 5 bases from V and 4 bases from J, the junction contained 5 bases not matched to a gene. CDR3 bases: TGTGCCAGCAGTTGGACAGGGGGGAATTACGAGCAGTACTTC. This encodes CASSWTGGNYEQYF.

Only a few counts were recorded for this clonotype. The chain links TRBV15 to TRBJ1-1, with 7 bases fitting TRBD1. The length of the CDR3 is 16 residues. In germline, CDR1 is LNHNV, CDR2 YYDKDF (reference sequence). The V and J ends lost 3 bases and 1 base, in that order; junction bases with no gene match: 8. CDR3: CATSRAPGQSNTEAFF. In DNA form, the CDR3 reads TGTGCCACCAGCAGGGCGCCGGGACAGTCGAACACTGAAGCTTTCTTT. The complete variable domain, with remaining parts taken from reference TRBV15 and TRBJ1-1, reads DAMVIQNPRYQVTQFGKPVTLSCSQTLNHNVMYWYQQKSSQAPKLLFHYYDKDFNNEADTPDNFQSRRPNTSFCFLDIRSPGLGDTAMYLCATSRAPGQSNTEAFFGQGTRLTVV.

In this sample, this clonotype turned up many times. The CDR3 DNA is TGTGCCAGCCGCCGGTCAAATGAAAAACTGTTTTTT. Translation gives CASRRSNEKLFF. The rearrangement joins TRBV6-5 to TRBJ1-4, with unresolved D. There are 12 residues in the CDR3. The V and J ends lost 8 bases and 5 bases respectively, with 9 bases between them. CDR1 MNHEY and CDR2 SVGAGI come from the germline V gene.

V is TRBV28 and J is TRBJ1-2, with D maybe TRBD1 (6 bases). This CDR3 comprises 19 residues. V was pared by 5 bases and J by 4 bases, with 29 bases between. The germline gives CDR1 MDHEN, CDR2 SYDVKM. The CDR3 DNA reads as TGTGCCAGCAGTCCTAGCCCCCGGACAGCCATCACCCGACGCTATGGCTACACCTTC. This translates into CASSPSPRTAITRRYGYTF.

The V and J genes are TRBV10-3 and TRBJ2-1; D might be TRBD1 (6 bases). V was pared by 10 bases and J by 8 bases, with 12 bases between. This CDR3 contains 11 residues. CDR1 is ENHRY, CDR2 SYGVKD, per germline. CDR3 in amino acids: CASSEGDEQFF. DNA of the CDR3: TGTGCCAGCTCCGAGGGGGATGAGCAGTTCTTC.

This chain connects TRBV9 to TRBJ2-3; no firm D call. Trimming stripped 4 bases from V and 3 bases from J, with 12 bases between. Per the germline V gene, CDR1 is SGDLS and CDR2 is YYNGEE. This CDR3 spans 14 amino acids. The CDR3 DNA reads as TGTGCCAGCAGCCCCTCGTGGGCGACAGATACGCAGTATTTT. Its translation: CASSPSWATDTQYF.

This chain joins TRBV12-3 or TRBV12-4 and TRBJ1-4; D may be TRBD1 (6 bases). V lost 3 bases, J lost 7 bases, and 12 bases lay in between. This CDR3 comprises 14 residues. As DNA, the CDR3 is TGTGCCAGCAGTTTGAAGGGAGGGGGTGAAAAACTGTTTTTT. Translated, it gives CASSLKGGGEKLFF.